The table lists the clone carrying this T cell receptor beta chain with a count of one. Time point specified: neoterminal ileum biopsy at postoperative endoscopy, about 6 months after surgery. These data come from a study of T cell repertoires in ileal Crohn's disease. Germline values: CDR1 SQVTM, CDR2 ANQGSEA. V lost 6 bases and J 2 bases, leaving 10 bases between the germline ends. This CDR3 has 12 residues. Here immunoSEQ multiplex PCR was the method, and the copy in TCRdb shows in-frame clones only, minus some. The sample carries about 15,000 clones, over 70% recorded once. The rearrangement links TRBV29-1 to TRBJ1-1, with unresolved D. The origin of this receptor is an adult with Crohn's disease. Sequencing was performed on ileal tissue. CDR3 residues: CSVRTDNTEAFF. Here the CDR3 DNA reads TGCAGCGTGCGGACGGATAACACTGAAGCTTTCTTT.